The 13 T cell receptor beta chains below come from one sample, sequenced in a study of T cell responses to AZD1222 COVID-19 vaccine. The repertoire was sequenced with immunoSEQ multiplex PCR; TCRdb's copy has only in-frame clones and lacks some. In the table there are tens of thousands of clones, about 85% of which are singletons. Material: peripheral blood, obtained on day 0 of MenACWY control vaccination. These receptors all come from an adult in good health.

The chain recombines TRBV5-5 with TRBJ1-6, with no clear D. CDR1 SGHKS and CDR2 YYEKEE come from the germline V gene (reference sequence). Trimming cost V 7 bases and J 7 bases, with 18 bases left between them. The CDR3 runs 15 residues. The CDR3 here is CASAVSGQDNSPLHF. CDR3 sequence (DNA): TGTGCCAGCGCAGTTTCCGGGCAGGACAATTCACCCCTCCACTTT.

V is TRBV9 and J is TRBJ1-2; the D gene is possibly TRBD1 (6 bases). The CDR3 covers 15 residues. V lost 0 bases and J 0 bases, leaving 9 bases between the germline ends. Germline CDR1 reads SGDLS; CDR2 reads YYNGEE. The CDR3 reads CASSVGTEANYGYTF. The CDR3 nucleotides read TGTGCCAGCAGCGTAGGGACAGAAGCTAACTATGGCTACACCTTC.

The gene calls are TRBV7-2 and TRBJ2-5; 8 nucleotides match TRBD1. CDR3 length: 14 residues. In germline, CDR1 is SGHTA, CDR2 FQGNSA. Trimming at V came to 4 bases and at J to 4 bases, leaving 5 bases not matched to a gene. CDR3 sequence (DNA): TGTGCCAGCAGCTCAAAGGACAGGGCAGAGACCCAGTACTTC. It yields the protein CASSSKDRAETQYF.

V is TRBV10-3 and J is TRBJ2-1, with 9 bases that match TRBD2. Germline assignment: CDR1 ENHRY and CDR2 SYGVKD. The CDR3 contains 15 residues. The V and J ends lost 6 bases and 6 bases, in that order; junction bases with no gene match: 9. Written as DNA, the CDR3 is TGTGCCATCAGCGAAGAGTTAGCGGGAGTCAATGAGCAGTTCTTC. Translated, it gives CAISEELAGVNEQFF.

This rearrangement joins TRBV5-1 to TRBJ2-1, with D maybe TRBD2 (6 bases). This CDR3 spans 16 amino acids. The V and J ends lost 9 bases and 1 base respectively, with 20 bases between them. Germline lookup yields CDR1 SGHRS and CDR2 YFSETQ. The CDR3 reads CATQLGAGSSYNEQFF. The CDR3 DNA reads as TGCGCCACGCAGCTTGGAGCGGGTTCTTCCTACAATGAGCAGTTCTTC.

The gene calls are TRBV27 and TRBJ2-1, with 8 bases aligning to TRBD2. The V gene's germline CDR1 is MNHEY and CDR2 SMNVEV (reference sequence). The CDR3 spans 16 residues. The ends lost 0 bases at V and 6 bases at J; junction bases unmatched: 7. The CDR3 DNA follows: TGTGCCAGCAGTTTATCGTGGGTAGCGGGGTCCAATGAGCAGTTCTTC. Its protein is CASSLSWVAGSNEQFF.

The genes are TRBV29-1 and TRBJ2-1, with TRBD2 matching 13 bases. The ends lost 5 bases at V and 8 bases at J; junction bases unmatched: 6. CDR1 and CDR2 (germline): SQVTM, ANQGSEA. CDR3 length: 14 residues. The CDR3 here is CSVWRLAGGDEQFF. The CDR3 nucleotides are TGCAGCGTTTGGAGACTAGCGGGAGGTGATGAGCAGTTCTTC.

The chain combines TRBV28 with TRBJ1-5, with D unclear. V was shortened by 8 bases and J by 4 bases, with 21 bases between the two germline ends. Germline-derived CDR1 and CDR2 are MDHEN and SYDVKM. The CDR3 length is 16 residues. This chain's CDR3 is CASVAVVQVGNQPQHF. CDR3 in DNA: TGTGCCAGCGTGGCCGTTGTGCAAGTTGGGAATCAGCCCCAGCATTTT.

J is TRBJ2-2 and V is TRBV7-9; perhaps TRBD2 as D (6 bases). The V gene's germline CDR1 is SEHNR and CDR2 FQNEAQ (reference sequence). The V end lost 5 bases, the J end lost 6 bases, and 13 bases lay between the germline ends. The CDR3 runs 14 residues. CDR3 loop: CASSLAGRSGELFF. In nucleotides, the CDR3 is TGTGCCAGCAGCCTCGCGGGACGATCCGGGGAGCTGTTTTTT.

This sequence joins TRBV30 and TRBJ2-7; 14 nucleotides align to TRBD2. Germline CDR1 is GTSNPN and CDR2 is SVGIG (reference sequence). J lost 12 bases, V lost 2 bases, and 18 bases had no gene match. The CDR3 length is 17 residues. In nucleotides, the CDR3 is TGTGCCTGGAGTAACCCCGGGACTAGCGGGAGTAAGGGACTTGGGTACTTC. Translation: CAWSNPGTSGSKGLGYF.

CDR3 loop: CASSLVAGGSYEQYF. The CDR3 nucleotides are TGTGCCAGCAGCTTAGTGGCGGGAGGGTCCTACGAGCAGTACTTC. The chain has TRBV7-8 and TRBJ2-7; 9 nucleotides agree with TRBD2. This CDR3 has 15 amino acids. Germline V gene data show CDR1 as SGHVS and CDR2 as FQNEAQ. Trimming removed 1 base from V and 1 base from J; junction bases left unmatched: 2. The variable domain in full, completed from reference TRBV7-8 and TRBJ2-7, reads GAGVSQSPRYKVAKRGQDVALRCDPISGHVSLFWYQQALGQGPEFLTYFQNEAQLDKSGLPSDRFFAERPEGSVSTLKIQRTQQEDSAVYLCASSLVAGGSYEQYFGPGTRLTVT.

The chain's CDR3 is CASSPGRQWLSIYGYTF. The CDR3 DNA reads TGCGCCAGCAGCCCCGGAAGACAATGGCTTTCCATCTATGGCTACACCTTC. This chain connects TRBV4-1 to TRBJ1-2; D not resolved. Trimming removed 4 bases at V and 4 bases at J, with 22 bases between. CDR3 length equals 17 residues. CDR1 is MGHRA, CDR2 YSYEKL, per germline.

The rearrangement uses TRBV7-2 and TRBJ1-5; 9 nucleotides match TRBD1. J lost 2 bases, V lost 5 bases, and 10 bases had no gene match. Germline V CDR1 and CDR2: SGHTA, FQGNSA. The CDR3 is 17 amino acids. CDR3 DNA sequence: TGTGCCAGCAGCCTATGGACAGGGGCTGGGGGCAATCAGCCCCAGCATTTT. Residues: CASSLWTGAGGNQPQHF.